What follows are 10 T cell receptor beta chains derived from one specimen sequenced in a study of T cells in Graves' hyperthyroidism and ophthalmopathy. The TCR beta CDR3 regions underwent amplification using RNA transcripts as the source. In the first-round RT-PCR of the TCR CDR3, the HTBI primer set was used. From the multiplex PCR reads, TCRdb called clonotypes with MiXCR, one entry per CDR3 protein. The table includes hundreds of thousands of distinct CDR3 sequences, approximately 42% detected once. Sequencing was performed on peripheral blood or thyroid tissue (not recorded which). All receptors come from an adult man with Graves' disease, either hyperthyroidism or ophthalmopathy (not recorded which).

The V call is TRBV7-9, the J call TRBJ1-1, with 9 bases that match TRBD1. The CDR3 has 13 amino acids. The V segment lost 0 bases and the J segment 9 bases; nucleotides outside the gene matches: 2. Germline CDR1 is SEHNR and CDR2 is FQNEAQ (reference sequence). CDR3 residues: CASSLAGTGQAFF. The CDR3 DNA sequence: TGTGCCAGCAGCTTAGCGGGGACAGGGCAAGCTTTCTTT.

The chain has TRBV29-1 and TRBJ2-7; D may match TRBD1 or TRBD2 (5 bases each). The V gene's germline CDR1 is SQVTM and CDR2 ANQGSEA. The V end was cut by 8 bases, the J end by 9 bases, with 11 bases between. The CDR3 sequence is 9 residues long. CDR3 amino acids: CSTGPRQYF. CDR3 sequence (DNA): TGCAGCACGGGACCGAGGCAGTACTTC.

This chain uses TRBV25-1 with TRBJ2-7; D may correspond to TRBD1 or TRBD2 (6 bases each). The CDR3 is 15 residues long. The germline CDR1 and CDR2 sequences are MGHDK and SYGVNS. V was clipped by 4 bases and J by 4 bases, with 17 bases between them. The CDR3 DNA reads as TGTGCCAGCAGTGTCCGGCGGGACACGCCGTACGAGCAGTACTTC. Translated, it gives CASSVRRDTPYEQYF.

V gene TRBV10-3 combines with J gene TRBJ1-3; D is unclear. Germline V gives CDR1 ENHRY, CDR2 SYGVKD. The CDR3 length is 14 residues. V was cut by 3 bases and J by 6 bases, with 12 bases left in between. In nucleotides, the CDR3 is TGTGCCATCAGTGACGTGAGCATTGAAAACACCATATATTTT. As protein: CAISDVSIENTIYF.

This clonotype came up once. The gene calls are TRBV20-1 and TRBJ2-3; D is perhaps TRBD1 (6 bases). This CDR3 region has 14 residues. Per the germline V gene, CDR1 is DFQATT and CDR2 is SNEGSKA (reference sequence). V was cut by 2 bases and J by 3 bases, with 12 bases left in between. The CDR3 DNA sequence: TGCAGTGCTAGAACAGGACAGCAAACAGATACGCAGTATTTT. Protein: CSARTGQQTDTQYF.

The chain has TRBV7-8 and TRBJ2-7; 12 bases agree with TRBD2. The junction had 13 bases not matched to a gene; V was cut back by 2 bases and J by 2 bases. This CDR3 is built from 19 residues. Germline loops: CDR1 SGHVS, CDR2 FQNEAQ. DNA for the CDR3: TGTGCCAGCAGCTTAATCATGTCGGGGACTAGCGGGCTAACCTACGAGCAGTACTTC. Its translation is CASSLIMSGTSGLTYEQYF.

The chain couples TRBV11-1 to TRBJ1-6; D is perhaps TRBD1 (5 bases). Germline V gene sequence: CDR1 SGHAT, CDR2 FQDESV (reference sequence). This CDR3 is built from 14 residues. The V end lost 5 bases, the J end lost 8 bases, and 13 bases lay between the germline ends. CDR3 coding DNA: TGTGCCAGCAGCGTTGCTGAGGGGTATTCACCCCTCCACTTT. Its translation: CASSVAEGYSPLHF.

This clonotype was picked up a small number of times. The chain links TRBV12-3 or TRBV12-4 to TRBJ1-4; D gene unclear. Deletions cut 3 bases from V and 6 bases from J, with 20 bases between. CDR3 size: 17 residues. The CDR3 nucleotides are TGTGCCAGCAGTTTTTATCAGGTGGGCCCAGTGGATGAAAAACTGTTTTTT. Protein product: CASSFYQVGPVDEKLFF.

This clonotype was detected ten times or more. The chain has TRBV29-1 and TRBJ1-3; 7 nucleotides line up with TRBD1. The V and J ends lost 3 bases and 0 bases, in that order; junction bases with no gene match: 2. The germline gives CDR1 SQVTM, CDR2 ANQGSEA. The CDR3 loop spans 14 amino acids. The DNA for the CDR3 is TGCAGCGTTGAGGACAGGAACTCTGGAAACACCATATATTTT. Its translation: CSVEDRNSGNTIYF.

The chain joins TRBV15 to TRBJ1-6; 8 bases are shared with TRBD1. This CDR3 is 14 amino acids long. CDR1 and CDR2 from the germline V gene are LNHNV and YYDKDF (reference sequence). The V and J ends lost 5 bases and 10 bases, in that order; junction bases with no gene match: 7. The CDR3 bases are TGTGCCACCAGCGCGACAGGGGTGAGATCACCCCTCCACTTT. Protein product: CATSATGVRSPLHF.